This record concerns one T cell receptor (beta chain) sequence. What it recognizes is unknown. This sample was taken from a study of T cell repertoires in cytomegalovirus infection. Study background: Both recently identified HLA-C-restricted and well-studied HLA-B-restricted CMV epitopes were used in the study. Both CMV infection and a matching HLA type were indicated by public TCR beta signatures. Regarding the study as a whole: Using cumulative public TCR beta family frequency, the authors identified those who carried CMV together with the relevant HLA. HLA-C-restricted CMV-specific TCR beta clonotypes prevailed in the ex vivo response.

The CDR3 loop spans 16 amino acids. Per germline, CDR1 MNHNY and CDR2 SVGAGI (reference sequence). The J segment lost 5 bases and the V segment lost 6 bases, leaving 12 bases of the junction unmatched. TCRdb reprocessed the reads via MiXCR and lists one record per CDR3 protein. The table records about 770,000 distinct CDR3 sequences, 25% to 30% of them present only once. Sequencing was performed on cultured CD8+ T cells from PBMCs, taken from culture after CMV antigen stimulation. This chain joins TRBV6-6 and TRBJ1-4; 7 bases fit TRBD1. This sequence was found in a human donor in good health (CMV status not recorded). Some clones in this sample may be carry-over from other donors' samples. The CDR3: CASRYGLQGQNEKLFF. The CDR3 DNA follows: TGTGCCAGCAGGTACGGCCTACAGGGGCAAAATGAAAAACTGTTTTTT.